A selection of T cell receptor beta chains follows, all from one sample in a study of patients and donors after allogeneic stem cell transplantation. TCRdb passed the RT-PCR reads through MiXCR, listing each CDR3 protein once. The table has about 230,000 distinct CDR3 sequences, 13% to 15% seen once. Material for sequencing was blood, either unsorted or a sorted T cell fraction (not recorded which). The source of these receptors is a human donor who was either an allogeneic HSCT recipient or a stem cell or donor lymphocyte infusion donor (not recorded which). It is not recorded whose cells these are; they may come from a transplant donor. Both conserved end residues are trimmed from each CDR3. D genes are given only for firm matches. The size field is filled for only some rows; it gives once, few, many or a size class.

cdr3_length clone_size j_call d_call v_call cdr3_aa
11 few TRBJ2-5 - TRBV5-6 ASSLGEQETQY
13 - TRBJ2-6 TRBD1 TRBV7-9 ASSRGQAGANVLT
12 - TRBJ2-3 - TRBV14 ASSRDIATDTQY
12 few TRBJ1-1 - TRBV5-1 ASSLKGQNTEAF
14 many TRBJ2-2 TRBD2 TRBV11-3 ASSLWTSGDTGELF
11 few TRBJ2-3 - TRBV20-1 SAPKAGPDTQY
10 few TRBJ1-2 - TRBV11-2 ASSEDSYGYT
13 - TRBJ2-3 TRBD2 TRBV6-2/TRBV6-3 ASSPERGVPDTQY
11 - TRBJ2-7 - TRBV5-1 ASSLDKSGEQY
13 - TRBJ2-5 TRBD2 TRBV27 ASRDISAGGETQY
11 many TRBJ2-3 - TRBV29-1 SVLGGGTDTQY
10 few TRBJ1-5 TRBD1 TRBV29-1 SVGQGNQPQH
11 few TRBJ1-2 - TRBV6-1 ASRYTVNYGYT
12 many TRBJ2-2 - TRBV20-1 SAAWGVDTGELF
13 many TRBJ2-2 - TRBV7-9 ASSLMLRNTGELF
14 few TRBJ2-3 TRBD2 TRBV14 ASSLRLAATPDTQY
11 - TRBJ1-4 - TRBV14 ASSPTVAEKLF
14 few TRBJ2-2 TRBD2 TRBV12-3/TRBV12-4 ASSTSGGAGPGELF